This T cell receptor (beta chain) emerged from a study of T cell repertoires in cytomegalovirus infection. Whole-study context: Used in the study were CMV epitopes, some recently identified and HLA-C-restricted, others well-studied and HLA-B-restricted. Indications of both CMV infection and matching HLA type were provided by public TCR beta signatures. Study-level points and caveats: Clonotypes of TCR beta that were HLA-C-restricted and CMV-specific dominated the ex vivo response. The cumulative frequency of public TCR beta families identified carriers of CMV plus the relevant HLA.

Germline CDR1 MNHEY, CDR2 SMNVEV (reference sequence). This CDR3 region has 15 residues. J lost 4 bases, V lost 6 bases, and 6 bases had no gene match. This clonotype appeared a few times. What it recognizes is unknown. TCRdb redid the calling of the reads with MiXCR, one entry per CDR3 protein. The repertoire holds around 230,000 distinct CDR3 sequences, with 30% to 45% as singletons. The sequencing used CD8+ T cells from cultured PBMCs, collected from culture after CMV antigen stimulation. This chain connects TRBV27 to TRBJ2-1; 10 nucleotides line up with TRBD2. This TCR was sampled from a human donor in good health (CMV status not recorded). Some clones in this sample may be carry-over from other donors' samples. This CDR3 reads CASSPLAGIYNEQFF. CDR3 nucleotides: TGTGCCAGCAGCCCACTAGCGGGAATATACAATGAGCAGTTCTTC.